A single sample gave rise to the 5 T cell receptor beta chains below, sequenced in a study of cytomegalovirus exposure and HLA in healthy donors. PCR involved 60 Vbeta and 13 Jbeta primers. Sequencing was performed with immunoSEQ multiplex PCR; in TCRdb, only in-frame clones are kept and a portion is missing. The sample includes roughly 86,000 clones, just over 70% seen only once; the top ten take under 10%. The sample taken for sequencing was PBMCs. The source is a man aged 55 to 69 in good health and CMV-seronegative.

This chain links TRBV4-3 with TRBJ1-6; 10 bases agree with TRBD1. This CDR3 has 16 residues. Germline CDR1 reads LGHNA; CDR2 reads YSLEER. V lost 0 bases and J lost 9; bases outside the gene matches: 5. The CDR3 DNA follows: TGCGCCAGCAGCCAAGAGGTTCGGACAGGGGGTTCACCCCTCCACTTT. This encodes CASSQEVRTGGSPLHF.

The CDR3 DNA is TGCGCCAGCCTAAAAGGGGTGGGGTCCAACACAGATACGCAGTATTTT. This encodes CASLKGVGSNTDTQYF. J is TRBJ2-3 and V is TRBV4-1, with D perhaps matching TRBD1 (5 bases). The germline CDR1 and CDR2 sequences are MGHRA and YSYEKL. The CDR3 is 16 amino acids. Trimming left V 8 bases short and J 2 bases short, with 20 bases between.

This clone was observed a handful of times. This chain links TRBV5-1 with TRBJ2-1, with D perhaps matching TRBD2 (6 bases). Looked up from germline, CDR1 is SGHRS and CDR2 is YFSETQ. Trimming cost V 6 bases and J 5 bases, with 27 bases left between them. This CDR3 has 18 amino acids. DNA for the CDR3: TGCGCCAGCACAGTCCTACCTCTAGACGGGAGTTCTAACAATGAGCAGTTCTTC. Translating gives CASTVLPLDGSSNNEQFF.

The V and J genes are TRBV19 and TRBJ1-6; no definite D call. The CDR3 loop spans 16 amino acids. Germline CDR1 reads LNHDA; CDR2 reads SQIVND (reference sequence). V lost 3 bases, J lost 0 bases, and 9 bases lay in between. The CDR3 loop is CASSMSPSSYNSPLHF. The CDR3 nucleotides read TGTGCCAGTAGTATGTCCCCGAGCTCCTATAATTCACCCCTCCACTTT.

This chain connects TRBV6-1 to TRBJ1-4, with TRBD1 matching 7 bases. The CDR3 has 15 residues. Germline V gene sequence: CDR1 MNHNS, CDR2 SASEGT. J was trimmed by 4 bases and V by 4 bases; bases with no gene match: 6. The CDR3 nucleotides read TGTGCCAGCAGTGTCCCCAGGGGGGTTAATGAAAAACTGTTTTTT. Amino acids: CASSVPRGVNEKLFF.